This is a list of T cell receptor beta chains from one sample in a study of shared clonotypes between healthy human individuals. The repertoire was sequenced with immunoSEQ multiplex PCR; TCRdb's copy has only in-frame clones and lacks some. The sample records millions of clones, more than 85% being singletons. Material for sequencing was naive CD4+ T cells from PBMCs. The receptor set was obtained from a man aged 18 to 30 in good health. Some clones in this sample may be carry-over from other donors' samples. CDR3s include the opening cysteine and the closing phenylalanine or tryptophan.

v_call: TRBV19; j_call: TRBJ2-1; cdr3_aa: CASSIAGGPGEQFF
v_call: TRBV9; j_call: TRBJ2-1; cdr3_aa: CASSVREGSYNEQFF
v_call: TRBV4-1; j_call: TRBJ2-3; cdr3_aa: CASSHPKFGGSTDTQYF
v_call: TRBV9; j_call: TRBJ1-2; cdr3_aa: CASSPGGQPYGYTF
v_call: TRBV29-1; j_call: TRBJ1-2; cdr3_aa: CSVLQRGKGYGYTF
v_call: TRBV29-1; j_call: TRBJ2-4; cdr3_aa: CSVDTGRKNIQYF
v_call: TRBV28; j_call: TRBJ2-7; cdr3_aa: CASSLVHGGREEQYF
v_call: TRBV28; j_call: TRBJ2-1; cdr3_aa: CASSLGAGGLGNEQFF
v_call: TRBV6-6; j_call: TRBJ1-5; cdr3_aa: CASTITGNQPQHF
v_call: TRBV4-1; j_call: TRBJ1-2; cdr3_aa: CASSQSGTGLAYGYTF
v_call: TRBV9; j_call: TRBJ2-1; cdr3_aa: CASSLSSGTSGYNEQFF
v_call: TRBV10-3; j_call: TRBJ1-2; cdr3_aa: CAISESGTGNYGYTF
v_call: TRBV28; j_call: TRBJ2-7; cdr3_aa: CASSRQFPIEGYF
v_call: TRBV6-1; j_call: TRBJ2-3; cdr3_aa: CASSGRLADSWDTQYF
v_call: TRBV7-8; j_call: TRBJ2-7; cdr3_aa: CASSSTPSGTYEQYF
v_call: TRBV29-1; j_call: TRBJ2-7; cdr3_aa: CSTRVSSLLGNYEQYF
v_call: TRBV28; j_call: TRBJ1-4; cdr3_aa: CASSFMVPAVKREKLFF
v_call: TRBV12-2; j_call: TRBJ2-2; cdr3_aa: CASRLVGPAGGPNTGELFF
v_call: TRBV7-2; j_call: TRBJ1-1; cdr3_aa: CASSLGRFVNTEAFF
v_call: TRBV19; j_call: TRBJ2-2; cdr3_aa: CASTKDQGTWITGELFF
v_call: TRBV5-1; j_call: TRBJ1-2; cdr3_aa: CASSPEGGNYGYTF
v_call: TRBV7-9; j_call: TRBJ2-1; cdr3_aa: CASSLAGLAGESHEQFF
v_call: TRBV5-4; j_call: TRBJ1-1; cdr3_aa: CASSLGGANTEAFF
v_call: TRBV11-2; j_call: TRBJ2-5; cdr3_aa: CASSSHPQGAKETQYF
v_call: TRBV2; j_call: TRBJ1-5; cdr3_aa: CASSPGGGNQPQHF
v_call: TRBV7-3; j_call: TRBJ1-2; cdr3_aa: CASSPPGNYGYTF
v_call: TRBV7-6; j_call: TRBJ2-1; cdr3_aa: CASSLDGLAGPDNEQFF
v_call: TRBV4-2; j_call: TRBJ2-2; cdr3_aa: CASSQVNGGNTGELFF
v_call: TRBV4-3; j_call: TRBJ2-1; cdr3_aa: CASSQDRGLAGVDEQFF
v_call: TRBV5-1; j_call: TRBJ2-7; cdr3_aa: CAVPGVTPYEQYF
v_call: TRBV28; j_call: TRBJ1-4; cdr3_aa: CASTVRNEKLFF
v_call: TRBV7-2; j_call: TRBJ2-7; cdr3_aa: CASRPGLARDEQYF
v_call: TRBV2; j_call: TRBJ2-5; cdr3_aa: CARGRGTGETQYF
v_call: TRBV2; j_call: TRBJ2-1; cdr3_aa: CASTRGSSYNEQFF
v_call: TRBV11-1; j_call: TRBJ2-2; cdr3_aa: CASKGWANTGELFF